This T cell receptor (beta chain) comes out of a study of blood T cell repertoires in COVID-19. The overall study: Both acute and convalescent COVID-19 samples were obtained from the United States, Italy and Spain. Sources were T cells, B-cell-depleted T cells, or PBMCs; the material itself was cDNA or gDNA.

Germline CDR1 SNHLY, CDR2 FYNNEI. The CDR3 spans 14 residues. Trimming removed 6 bases from V and 5 bases from J, with 13 bases in between. Per the authors' pipeline: Nucleated cell counts were estimated from reference gene primer amplification. Sequencing was performed with immunoSEQ multiplex PCR; in TCRdb, only in-frame clones are kept and a portion is missing. Clone size and the V and J calls come from that table; the DNA yielded D and trimming. The sample holds some 250,000 clones, roughly 80% seen once. This chain uses TRBV2 with TRBJ2-2, with D hard to call. Sequencing was performed on peripheral blood. The receptor was derived from a woman younger than 35 with acute or convalescent COVID-19. The CDR3 here is CASRSLVTTGELFF. The CDR3 bases are TGTGCCAGCAGGAGCCTAGTTACGACCGGGGAGCTGTTTTTT.